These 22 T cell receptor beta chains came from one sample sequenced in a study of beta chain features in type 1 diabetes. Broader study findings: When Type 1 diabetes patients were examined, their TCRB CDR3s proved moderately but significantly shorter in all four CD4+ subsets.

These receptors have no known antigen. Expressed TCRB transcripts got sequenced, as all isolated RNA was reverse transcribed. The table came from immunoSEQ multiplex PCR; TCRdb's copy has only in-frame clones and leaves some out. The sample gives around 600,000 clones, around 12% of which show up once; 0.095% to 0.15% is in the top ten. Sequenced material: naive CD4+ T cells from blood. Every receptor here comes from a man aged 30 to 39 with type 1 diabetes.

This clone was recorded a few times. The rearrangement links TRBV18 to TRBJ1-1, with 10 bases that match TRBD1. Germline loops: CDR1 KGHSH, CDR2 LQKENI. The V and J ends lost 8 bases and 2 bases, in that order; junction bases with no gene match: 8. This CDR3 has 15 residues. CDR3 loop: CASAGQGIVNTEAFF. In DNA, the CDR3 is TGTGCCAGCGCGGGACAGGGGATCGTTAACACTGAAGCTTTCTTT.

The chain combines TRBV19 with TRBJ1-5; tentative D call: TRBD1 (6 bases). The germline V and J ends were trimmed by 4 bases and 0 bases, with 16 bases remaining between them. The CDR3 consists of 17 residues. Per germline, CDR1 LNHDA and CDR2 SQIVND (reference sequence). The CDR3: CASSRPGAVDSNQPQHF. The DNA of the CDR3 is TGTGCCAGTAGTAGGCCAGGGGCAGTGGATAGCAATCAGCCCCAGCATTTT.

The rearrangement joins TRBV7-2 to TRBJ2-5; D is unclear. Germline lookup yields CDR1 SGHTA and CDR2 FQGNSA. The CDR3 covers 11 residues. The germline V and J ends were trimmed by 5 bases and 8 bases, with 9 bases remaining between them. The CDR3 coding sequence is TGTGCCAGCAGCCCCGGGCCTACCCAGTACTTC. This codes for CASSPGPTQYF.

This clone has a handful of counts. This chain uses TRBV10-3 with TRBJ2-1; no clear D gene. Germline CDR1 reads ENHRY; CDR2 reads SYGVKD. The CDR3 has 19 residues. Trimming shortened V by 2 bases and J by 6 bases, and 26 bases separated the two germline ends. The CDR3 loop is CAISEAPGLGYGLGNEQFF. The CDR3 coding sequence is TGTGCCATCAGTGAGGCCCCGGGCCTCGGGTACGGTCTGGGCAATGAGCAGTTCTTC.

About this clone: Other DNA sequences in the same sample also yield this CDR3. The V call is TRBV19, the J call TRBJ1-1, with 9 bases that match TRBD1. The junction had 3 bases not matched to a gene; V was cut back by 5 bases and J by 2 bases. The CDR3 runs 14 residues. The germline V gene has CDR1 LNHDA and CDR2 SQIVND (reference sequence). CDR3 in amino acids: CASSPGQGNTEAFF. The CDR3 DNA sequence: TGTGCCAGTAGTCCGGGACAGGGCAACACTGAAGCTTTCTTT.

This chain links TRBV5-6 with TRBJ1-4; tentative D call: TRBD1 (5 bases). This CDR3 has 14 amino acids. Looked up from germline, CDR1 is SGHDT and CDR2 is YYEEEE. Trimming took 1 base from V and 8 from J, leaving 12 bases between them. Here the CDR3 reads CASSLLQGGEKLFF. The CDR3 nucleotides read TGTGCCAGCAGCTTGCTTCAGGGCGGAGAAAAACTGTTTTTT.

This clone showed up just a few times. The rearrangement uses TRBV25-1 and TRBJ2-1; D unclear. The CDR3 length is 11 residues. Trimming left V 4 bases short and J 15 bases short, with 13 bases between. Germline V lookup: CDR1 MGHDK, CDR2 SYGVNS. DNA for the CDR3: TGTGCCAGCAGTGTAAACTCCAATAGGTTCTTC. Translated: CASSVNSNRFF.

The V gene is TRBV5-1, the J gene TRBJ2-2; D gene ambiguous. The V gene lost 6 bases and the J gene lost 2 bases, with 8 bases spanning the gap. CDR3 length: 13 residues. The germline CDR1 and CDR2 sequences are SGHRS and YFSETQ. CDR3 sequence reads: CASKTFNTGELFF. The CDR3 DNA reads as TGCGCCAGCAAGACATTTAACACCGGGGAGCTGTTTTTT. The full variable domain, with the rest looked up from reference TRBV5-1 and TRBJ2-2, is KAGVTQTPRYLIKTRGQQVTLSCSPISGHRSVSWYQQTPGQGLQFLFEYFSETQRNKGNFPGRFSGRQFSNSRSEMNVSTLELGDSALYLCASKTFNTGELFFGEGSRLTVL.

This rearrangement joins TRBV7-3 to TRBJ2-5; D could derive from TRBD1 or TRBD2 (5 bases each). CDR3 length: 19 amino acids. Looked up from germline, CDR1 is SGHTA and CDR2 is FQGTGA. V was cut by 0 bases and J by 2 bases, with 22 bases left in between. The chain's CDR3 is CASSLTGTHRGTGQETQYF. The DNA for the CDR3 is TGTGCCAGCAGCTTAACAGGGACCCACAGAGGCACTGGGCAAGAGACCCAGTACTTC.

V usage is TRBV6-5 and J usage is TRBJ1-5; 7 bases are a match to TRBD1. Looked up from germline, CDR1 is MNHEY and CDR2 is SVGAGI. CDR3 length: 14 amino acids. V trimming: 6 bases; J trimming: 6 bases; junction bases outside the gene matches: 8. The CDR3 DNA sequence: TGTGCCAGCAGATCACAGGGGCTCGGTCAGCCCCAGCATTTT. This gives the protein CASRSQGLGQPQHF.

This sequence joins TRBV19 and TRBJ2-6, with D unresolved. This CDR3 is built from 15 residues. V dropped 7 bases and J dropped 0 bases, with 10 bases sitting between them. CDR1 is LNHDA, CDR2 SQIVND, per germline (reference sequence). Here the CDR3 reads CASKSEHSGANVLTF. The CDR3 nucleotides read TGTGCCAGTAAGTCAGAGCACTCTGGGGCCAACGTCCTGACTTTC.

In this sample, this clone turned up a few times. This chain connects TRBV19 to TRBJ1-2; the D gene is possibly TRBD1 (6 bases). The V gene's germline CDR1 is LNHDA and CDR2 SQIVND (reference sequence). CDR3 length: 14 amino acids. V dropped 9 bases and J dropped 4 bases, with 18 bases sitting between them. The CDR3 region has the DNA TGTGCCAGCGGAACAGGGCGTAGGATCTATGGCTACACCTTC. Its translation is CASGTGRRIYGYTF.

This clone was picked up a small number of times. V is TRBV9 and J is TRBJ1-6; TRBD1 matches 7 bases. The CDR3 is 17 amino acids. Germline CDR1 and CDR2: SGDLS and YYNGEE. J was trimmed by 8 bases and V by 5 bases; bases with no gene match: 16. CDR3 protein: CASRLPGQSLLYSPLHF. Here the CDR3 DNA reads TGTGCCAGCAGGCTACCGGGACAGTCATTACTCTATTCACCCCTCCACTTT.

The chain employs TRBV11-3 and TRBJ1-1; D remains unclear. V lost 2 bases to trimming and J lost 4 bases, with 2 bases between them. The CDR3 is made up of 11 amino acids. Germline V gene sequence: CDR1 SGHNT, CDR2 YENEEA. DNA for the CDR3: TGTGCCAGCAGCTTATCCACTGAAGCTTTCTTT. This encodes CASSLSTEAFF.

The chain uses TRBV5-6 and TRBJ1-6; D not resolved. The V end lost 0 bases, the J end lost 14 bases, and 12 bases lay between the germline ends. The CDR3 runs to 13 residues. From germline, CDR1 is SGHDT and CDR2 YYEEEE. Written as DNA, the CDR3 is TGTGCCAGCAGCTTGGGCCGTGATGTGGCCCTCCACTTT. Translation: CASSLGRDVALHF.

CDR3 nucleotide sequence: TGTGCCAGCAGCTCCTCCGGGACTCAATCCTACAATGAGCAGTTCTTC. This sequence encodes CASSSSGTQSYNEQFF. The chain combines TRBV7-9 with TRBJ2-1; tentatively, D is TRBD2 (6 bases). Germline CDR1 and CDR2: SEHNR and FQNEAQ (reference sequence). This CDR3 has 16 residues. V was cut by 4 bases and J by 1 base, with 14 bases left in between.

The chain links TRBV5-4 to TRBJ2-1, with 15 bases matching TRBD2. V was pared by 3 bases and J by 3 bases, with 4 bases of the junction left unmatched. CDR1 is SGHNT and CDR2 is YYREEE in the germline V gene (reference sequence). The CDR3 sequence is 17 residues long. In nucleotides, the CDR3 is TGTGCCAGCAGCTACGGACTAGCGGGGGGGAGCTACAATGAGCAGTTCTTC. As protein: CASSYGLAGGSYNEQFF.

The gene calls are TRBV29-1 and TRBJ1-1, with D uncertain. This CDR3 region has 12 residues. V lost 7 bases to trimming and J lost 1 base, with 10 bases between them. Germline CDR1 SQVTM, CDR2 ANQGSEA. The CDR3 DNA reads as TGCAGCGCGGCCGAACAGAACACTGAAGCTTTCTTT. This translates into CSAAEQNTEAFF.

This CDR3 is CASSLAVNYGYTF. As DNA, the CDR3 is TGTGCCAGCAGTCTTGCGGTGAACTATGGCTACACCTTC. The rearrangement links TRBV2 to TRBJ1-2; D ambiguous. Germline CDR1 and CDR2: SNHLY and FYNNEI. This CDR3 comprises 13 residues. Trimming cost V 5 bases and J 2 bases, with 9 bases left between them.

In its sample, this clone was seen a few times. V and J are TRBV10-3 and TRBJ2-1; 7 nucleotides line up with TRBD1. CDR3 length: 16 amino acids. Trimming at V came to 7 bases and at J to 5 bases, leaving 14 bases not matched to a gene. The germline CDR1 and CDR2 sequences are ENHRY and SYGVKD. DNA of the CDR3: TGTGCCATCAAGCCGCATGACAGGGAAAACCACAATGAGCAGTTCTTC. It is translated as CAIKPHDRENHNEQFF.

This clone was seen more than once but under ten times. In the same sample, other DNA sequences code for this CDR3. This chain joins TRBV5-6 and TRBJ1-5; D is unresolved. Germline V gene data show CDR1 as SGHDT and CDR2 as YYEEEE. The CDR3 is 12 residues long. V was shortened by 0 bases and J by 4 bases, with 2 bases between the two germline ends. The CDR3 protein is CASSLGNQPQHF. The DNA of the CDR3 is TGTGCCAGCAGCTTGGGGAATCAGCCCCAGCATTTT.

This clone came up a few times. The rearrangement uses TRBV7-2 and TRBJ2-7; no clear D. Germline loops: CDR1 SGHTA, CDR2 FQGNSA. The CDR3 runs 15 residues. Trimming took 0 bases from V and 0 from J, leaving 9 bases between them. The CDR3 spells CASSLAAQASYEQYF. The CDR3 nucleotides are TGTGCCAGCAGCTTAGCGGCCCAGGCCTCCTACGAGCAGTACTTC.